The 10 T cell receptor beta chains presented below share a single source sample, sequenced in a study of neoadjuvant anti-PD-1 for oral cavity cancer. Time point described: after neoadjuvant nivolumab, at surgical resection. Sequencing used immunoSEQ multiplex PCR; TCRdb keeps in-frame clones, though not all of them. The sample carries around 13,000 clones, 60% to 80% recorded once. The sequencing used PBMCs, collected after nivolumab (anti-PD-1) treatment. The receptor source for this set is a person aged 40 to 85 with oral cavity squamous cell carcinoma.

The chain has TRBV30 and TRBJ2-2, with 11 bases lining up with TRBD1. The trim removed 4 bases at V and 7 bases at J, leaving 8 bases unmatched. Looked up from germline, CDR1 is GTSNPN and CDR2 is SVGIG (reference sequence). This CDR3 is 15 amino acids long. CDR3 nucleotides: TGTGCCTGGAAGCGGGGACAGGGGGGTGGCGGGGAGCTGTTTTTT. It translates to CAWKRGQGGGGELFF. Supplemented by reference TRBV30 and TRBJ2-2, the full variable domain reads SQTIHQWPATLVQPVGSPLSLECTVEGTSNPNLYWYRQAAGRGLQLLFYSVGIGQISSEVPQNLSASRPQDRQFILSSKKLLLSDSGFYLCAWKRGQGGGGELFFGEGSRLTVL.

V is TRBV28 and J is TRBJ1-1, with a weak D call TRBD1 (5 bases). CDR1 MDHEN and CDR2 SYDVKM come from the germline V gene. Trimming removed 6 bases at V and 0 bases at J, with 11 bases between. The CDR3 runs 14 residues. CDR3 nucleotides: TGTGCCAGCAGACGAGCGGGGGTGAACACTGAAGCTTTCTTT. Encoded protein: CASRRAGVNTEAFF. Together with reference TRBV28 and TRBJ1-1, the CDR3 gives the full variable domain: DVKVTQSSRYLVKRTGEKVFLECVQDMDHENMFWYRQDPGLGLRLIYFSYDVKMKEKGDIPEGYSVSREKKERFSLILESASTNQTSMYLCASRRAGVNTEAFFGQGTRLTVV.

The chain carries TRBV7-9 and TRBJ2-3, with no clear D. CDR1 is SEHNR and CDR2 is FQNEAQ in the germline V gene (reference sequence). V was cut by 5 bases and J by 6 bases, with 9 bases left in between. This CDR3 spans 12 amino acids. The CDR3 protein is CASSQPSDTQYF. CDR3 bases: TGTGCCAGCAGCCAACCGTCGGATACGCAGTATTTT. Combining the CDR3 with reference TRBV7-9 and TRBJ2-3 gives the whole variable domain DTGVSQNPRHKITKRGQNVTFRCDPISEHNRLYWYRQTLGQGPEFLTYFQNEAQLEKSRLLSDRFSAERPKGSFSTLEIQRTEQGDSAMYLCASSQPSDTQYFGPGTRLTVL.

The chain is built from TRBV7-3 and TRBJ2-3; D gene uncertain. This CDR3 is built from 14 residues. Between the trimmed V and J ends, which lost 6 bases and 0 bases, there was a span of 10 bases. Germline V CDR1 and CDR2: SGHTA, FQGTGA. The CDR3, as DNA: TGTGCCAGCAGGGACGGTAGGAGCACAGATACGCAGTATTTT. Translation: CASRDGRSTDTQYF. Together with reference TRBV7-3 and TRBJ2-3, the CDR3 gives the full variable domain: GAGVSQTPSNKVTEKGKYVELRCDPISGHTALYWYRQSLGQGPEFLIYFQGTGAADDSGLPNDRFFAVRPEGSVSTLKIQRTERGDSAVYLCASRDGRSTDTQYFGPGTRLTVL.

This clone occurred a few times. The CDR3 loop is CASNYGGGYTF. The CDR3 coding sequence is TGTGCCAGCAACTATGGCGGTGGCTACACCTTC. The chain is built from TRBV25-1 and TRBJ1-2; D gene ambiguous. The CDR3 spans 11 residues. V lost 7 bases to trimming and J lost 7 bases, with 10 bases between them. CDR1 and CDR2 from the germline V gene are MGHDK and SYGVNS.

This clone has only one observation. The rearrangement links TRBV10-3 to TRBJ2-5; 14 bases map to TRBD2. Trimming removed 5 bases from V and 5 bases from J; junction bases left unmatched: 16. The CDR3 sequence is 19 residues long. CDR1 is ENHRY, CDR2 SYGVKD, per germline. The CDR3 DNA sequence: TGTGCCATCAGTTTGGAGCCTGGGACTAGCGGGAGTGTTAGGGAGACCCAGTACTTC. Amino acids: CAISLEPGTSGSVRETQYF.

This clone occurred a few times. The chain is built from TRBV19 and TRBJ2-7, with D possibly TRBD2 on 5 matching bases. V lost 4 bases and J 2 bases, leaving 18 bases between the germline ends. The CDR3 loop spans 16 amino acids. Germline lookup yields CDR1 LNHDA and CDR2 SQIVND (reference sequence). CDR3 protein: CASSTGSLPSTYEQYF. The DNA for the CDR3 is TGTGCCAGTAGTACGGGAAGCCTCCCCTCTACCTACGAGCAGTACTTC. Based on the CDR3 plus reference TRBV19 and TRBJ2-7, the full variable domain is DGGITQSPKYLFRKEGQNVTLSCEQNLNHDAMYWYRQDPGQGLRLIYYSQIVNDFQKGDIAEGYSVSREKKESFPLTVTSAQKNPTAFYLCASSTGSLPSTYEQYFGPGTRLTVT.

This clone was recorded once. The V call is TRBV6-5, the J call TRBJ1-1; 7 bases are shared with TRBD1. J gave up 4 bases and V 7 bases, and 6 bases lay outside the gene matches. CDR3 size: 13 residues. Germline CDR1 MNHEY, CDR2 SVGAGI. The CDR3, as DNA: TGTGCCAGCAACAGGGGTCTGGCCACTGAAGCTTTCTTT. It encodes CASNRGLATEAFF.

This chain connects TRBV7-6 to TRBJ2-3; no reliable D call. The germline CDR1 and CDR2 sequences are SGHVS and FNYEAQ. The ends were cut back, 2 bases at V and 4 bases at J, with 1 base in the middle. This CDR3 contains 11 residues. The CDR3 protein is CASSLSDTQYF. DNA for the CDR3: TGTGCCAGCAGCTTATCAGATACGCAGTATTTT.

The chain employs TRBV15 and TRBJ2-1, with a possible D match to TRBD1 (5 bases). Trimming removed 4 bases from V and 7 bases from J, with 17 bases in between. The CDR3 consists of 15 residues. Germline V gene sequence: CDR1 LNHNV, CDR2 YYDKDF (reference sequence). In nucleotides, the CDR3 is TGTGCCACCAGCAACCCTACCAGGGTTTTGAATGAGCAGTTCTTC. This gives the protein CATSNPTRVLNEQFF.